This entry lists 8 T cell receptor beta chains sequenced from one sample in a study of sequential checkpoint blockade in melanoma. Treatment given: randomized to nivolumab then ipilimumab (arm A) or the reverse (arm B). Clones were read by immunoSEQ multiplex PCR, and TCRdb kept only the in-frame ones, dropping some. The sample has approximately 12,000 clones, roughly 76% seen once; the top ten hold about 50%. Sample: CD8+ T cells sorted from blood (inferred from file names), taken from a patient given nivolumab and ipilimumab in sequence. Receptor source: a human patient with melanoma. Some clones in this sample may be carry-over from other donors' samples.

The chain combines TRBV6-1 with TRBJ1-1; D is possibly TRBD1 (6 bases). Germline assignment: CDR1 MNHNS and CDR2 SASEGT. The V end was cut by 5 bases, the J end by 0 bases, with 10 bases between. This CDR3 contains 14 residues. The CDR3 spells CASSSDRMNTEAFF. Here the CDR3 DNA reads TGTGCCAGCAGTTCGGACAGAATGAACACTGAAGCTTTCTTT.

The table lists this clone with a few counts. The J gene is TRBJ1-4, the V gene TRBV19, with D unresolved. Germline-derived CDR1 and CDR2 are LNHDA and SQIVND (reference sequence). The CDR3 runs 13 residues. V was cut by 4 bases and J by 8 bases, with 11 bases left in between. CDR3 DNA sequence: TGTGCCAGTAGTAATCGCAGGTCGGAAAAACTGTTTTTT. The encoded protein is CASSNRRSEKLFF.

This chain uses TRBV6-1 with TRBJ1-2; 9 positions match TRBD1. The junction had 11 bases not matched to a gene; V was cut back by 4 bases and J by 8 bases. CDR1 is MNHNS and CDR2 is SASEGT in the germline V gene. CDR3 size: 15 residues. The CDR3 sequence: CASSGRRQGGWGYTF. The DNA for the CDR3 is TGTGCCAGCAGTGGCAGGAGACAGGGGGGGTGGGGCTACACCTTC.

This chain joins TRBV2 and TRBJ2-5; perhaps TRBD1 as D (6 bases). Trimming removed 6 bases at V and 6 bases at J, with 14 bases between. The CDR3 totals 13 residues. The germline CDR1 and CDR2 sequences are SNHLY and FYNNEI. The CDR3 DNA follows: TGTGCCAGCAGCCCCAGGGGATCTAAGACCCAGTACTTC. Its translation is CASSPRGSKTQYF.

The CDR3, as DNA: TGTGCCAGCAGTGATTACGGGGGAGAAGGCAATCAGCCCCAGCATTTT. Its protein is CASSDYGGEGNQPQHF. The chain couples TRBV6-1 to TRBJ1-5; perhaps TRBD1 as D (5 bases). The CDR3 extends over 16 amino acids. Trimming stripped 3 bases from V and 2 bases from J, with 14 bases between. CDR1 and CDR2 (germline): MNHNS, SASEGT.

The chain carries TRBV11-2 and TRBJ1-1, with TRBD1 as a possible D gene (6 bases). V was trimmed by 5 bases and J by 7 bases, leaving 17 bases between them. Germline V gene sequence: CDR1 SGHAT, CDR2 FQNNGV. This CDR3 is built from 14 residues. The CDR3 spells CASSPGRGFGEAFF. CDR3 nucleotide sequence: TGTGCCAGCAGCCCCGGCAGGGGATTCGGTGAAGCTTTCTTT.

The chain employs TRBV7-8 and TRBJ1-3, with TRBD1 matching over 7 bases. V was pared by 0 bases and J by 3 bases, with 5 bases of the junction left unmatched. The germline V gene encodes CDR1 SGHVS and CDR2 FQNEAQ. This CDR3 comprises 16 residues. The DNA for the CDR3 is TGTGCCAGCAGCTTAGCGCCTGACAGGGTTGGAAACACCATATATTTT. Its translation is CASSLAPDRVGNTIYF.

Only one count was recorded for this clone. The chain employs TRBV7-2 and TRBJ2-7; TRBD2 agrees at 8 bases. Germline V gene data show CDR1 as SGHTA and CDR2 as FQGNSA. The junction had 1 base not matched to a gene; V was cut back by 1 base and J by 2 bases. This CDR3 has 14 amino acids. CDR3 in amino acids: CASSLGTSTYEQYF. The DNA for the CDR3 is TGTGCCAGCAGCTTAGGGACTAGCACCTACGAGCAGTACTTC.